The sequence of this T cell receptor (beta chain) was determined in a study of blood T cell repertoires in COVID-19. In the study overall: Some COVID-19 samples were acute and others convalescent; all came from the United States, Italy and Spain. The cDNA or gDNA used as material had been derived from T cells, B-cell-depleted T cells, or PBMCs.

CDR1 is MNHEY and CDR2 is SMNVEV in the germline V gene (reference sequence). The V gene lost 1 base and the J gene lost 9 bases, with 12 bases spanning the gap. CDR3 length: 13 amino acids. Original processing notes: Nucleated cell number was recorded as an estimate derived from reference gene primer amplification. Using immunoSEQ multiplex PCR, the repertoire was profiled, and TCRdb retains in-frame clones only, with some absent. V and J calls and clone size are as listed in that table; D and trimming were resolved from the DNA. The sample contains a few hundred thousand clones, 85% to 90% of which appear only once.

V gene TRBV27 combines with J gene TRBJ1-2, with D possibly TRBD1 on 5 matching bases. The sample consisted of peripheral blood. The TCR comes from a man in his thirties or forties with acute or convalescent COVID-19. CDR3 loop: CASSLWADRSYTF. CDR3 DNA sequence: TGTGCCAGCAGTTTATGGGCCGACAGAAGCTACACCTTC.